These 16 T cell receptor beta chains were all obtained from the same sample, sequenced in a study of OX40 agonist ivuxolimab in advanced cancers. Clones were sequenced by immunoSEQ multiplex PCR, and TCRdb holds only the in-frame ones, with some missing. This sample has tens of thousands of clones; 65% to 90% occur once, and the top ten carry around 0.9%. The material sequenced was CD4+ or CD8+ T cells sorted from blood, taken in a trial of the OX40 agonist ivuxolimab. The receptors come from an adult with an advanced solid tumor such as melanoma, head and neck, liver or kidney cancer.

This clone was observed a single time. This sequence joins TRBV19 and TRBJ2-5, with 7 bases lining up with TRBD2. The CDR3 loop spans 15 amino acids. In germline, CDR1 is LNHDA, CDR2 SQIVND (reference sequence). V lost 2 bases to trimming and J lost 2 bases; unmatched junction nucleotides: 5. This CDR3 is CASSIITGGQETQYF. The CDR3 coding sequence is TGTGCCAGTAGTATAATTACGGGGGGACAAGAGACCCAGTACTTC. Supplemented by reference TRBV19 and TRBJ2-5, the full variable domain reads DGGITQSPKYLFRKEGQNVTLSCEQNLNHDAMYWYRQDPGQGLRLIYYSQIVNDFQKGDIAEGYSVSREKKESFPLTVTSAQKNPTAFYLCASSIITGGQETQYFGPGTRLLVL.

V and J are TRBV7-9 and TRBJ2-1; 12 positions match TRBD2. V was clipped by 5 bases and J by 8 bases; unmatched bases: 4. This CDR3 is built from 14 residues. Germline CDR1 and CDR2: SEHNR and FQNEAQ (reference sequence). CDR3 coding DNA: TGTGCCAGCAGCACGACTAGCGGGAGACATGAGCAGTTCTTC. This codes for CASSTTSGRHEQFF.

V usage is TRBV12-5 and J usage is TRBJ2-5; D possibly corresponds to TRBD2 (6 bases). The CDR3 runs 18 residues. Trimming removed 0 bases at V and 5 bases at J, with 22 bases between. Germline-derived CDR1 and CDR2 are LGHNT and FRNRAP. The CDR3 here is CASGLVLGVGGNRETQYF. The CDR3 nucleotides are TGTGCTAGTGGTTTGGTTCTGGGGGTAGGAGGGAATCGTGAGACCCAGTACTTC. Based on the CDR3 plus reference TRBV12-5 and TRBJ2-5, the full variable domain is DARVTQTPRHKVTEMGQEVTMRCQPILGHNTVFWYRQTMMQGLELLAYFRNRAPLDDSGMPKDRFSAEMPDATLATLKIQPSEPRDSAVYFCASGLVLGVGGNRETQYFGPGTRLLVL.

This clone has a handful of counts. The chain has TRBV6-6 and TRBJ1-1; no definite D call. The CDR3 totals 11 residues. The germline gives CDR1 MNHNY, CDR2 SVGAGI (reference sequence). Trimming shortened V by 2 bases and J by 6 bases, and 4 bases separated the two germline ends. CDR3 region: CASSYVAEAFF. The CDR3 region has the DNA TGTGCCAGCAGTTACGTGGCTGAAGCTTTCTTT.

On this clone itself: Other nucleotide sequences in the sample specify the same CDR3. V usage is TRBV28 and J usage is TRBJ2-7; D possibly corresponds to TRBD2 (7 bases). This CDR3 comprises 14 residues. Looked up from germline, CDR1 is MDHEN and CDR2 is SYDVKM. Deletions cut 2 bases from V and 3 bases from J, with 11 bases between. CDR3: CASSLGGAVYEQYF. The CDR3, as DNA: TGTGCCAGCAGTTTAGGGGGGGCTGTCTACGAGCAGTACTTC.

The chain joins TRBV28 to TRBJ2-7, with TRBD1 matching 7 bases. The CDR3 loop spans 14 amino acids. The V gene end was trimmed by 6 bases and the J gene end by 0 bases; junction bases not matched to a gene: 5. Germline values: CDR1 MDHEN, CDR2 SYDVKM. CDR3 nucleotides: TGTGCCAGCAGGCCAGGGGGTGCCTCCTACGAGCAGTACTTC. Residues: CASRPGGASYEQYF.

The count of this clone is one. V and J are TRBV7-9 and TRBJ2-5, with D perhaps matching TRBD1 or TRBD2 (5 bases each). Germline-derived CDR1 and CDR2 are SEHNR and FQNEAQ (reference sequence). The CDR3 is 14 amino acids. Deletions cut 5 bases from V and 5 bases from J, with 15 bases between. This CDR3 is CASSPGGKAETQYF. The CDR3 DNA is TGTGCCAGCAGCCCTGGGGGTAAAGCGGAGACCCAGTACTTC.

J is TRBJ2-7 and V is TRBV6-5, with 8 positions matching TRBD2. CDR3 size: 14 residues. CDR1 is MNHEY, CDR2 SVGAGI, per germline. The ends lost 4 bases at V and 1 base at J; junction bases unmatched: 3. The CDR3 protein is CASSSGLASYEQYF. Here the CDR3 DNA reads TGTGCCAGCAGTTCCGGACTAGCTTCCTACGAGCAGTACTTC.

This rearrangement joins TRBV12-5 to TRBJ2-7; 8 nucleotides line up with TRBD1. From germline, CDR1 is LGHNT and CDR2 FRNRAP. The CDR3 is 17 amino acids. V shed 2 bases and J 1 base; nucleotides not matched to a gene: 10. CDR3: CASGLYRDRGVSYEQYF. CDR3 sequence (DNA): TGTGCTAGTGGTTTGTATCGCGACAGGGGAGTATCCTACGAGCAGTACTTC.

The chain is built from TRBV11-1 and TRBJ2-3, with 16 bases that match TRBD2. The CDR3 runs 18 residues. Trimming at V came to 6 bases and at J to 1 base, leaving 7 bases not matched to a gene. Germline lookup yields CDR1 SGHAT and CDR2 FQDESV (reference sequence). For the CDR3, the DNA is TGTGCCAGCAGTACGGGACTAGCGGGGGGGCTCGGCACAGATACGCAGTATTTT. This translates into CASSTGLAGGLGTDTQYF. The full variable domain, rest sourced from reference TRBV11-1 and TRBJ2-3, is EAEVAQSPRYKITEKSQAVAFWCDPISGHATLYWYRQILGQGPELLVQFQDESVVDDSQLPKDRFSAERLKGVDSTLKIQPAELGDSAMYLCASSTGLAGGLGTDTQYFGPGTRLTVL.

This chain links TRBV5-1 with TRBJ2-1, with D perhaps TRBD1 (6 bases). The CDR3 is made up of 13 amino acids. Germline values: CDR1 SGHRS, CDR2 YFSETQ. V gave up 4 bases and J gave up 9 bases, with 14 bases separating them. CDR3 nucleotide sequence: TGCGCCAGCAGCCGGAACAGGGATGCTGAGCAGTTCTTC. Translated, it gives CASSRNRDAEQFF.

This clone was seen a few times. V usage is TRBV29-1 and J usage is TRBJ2-1; the match to TRBD1 covers 7 bases. Germline-derived CDR1 and CDR2 are SQVTM and ANQGSEA. The J segment lost 6 bases and the V segment lost 4 bases, leaving 9 bases of the junction unmatched. The CDR3 runs to 14 residues. Here the CDR3 reads CSVAPGQRANEQFF. CDR3 DNA: TGCAGCGTTGCTCCGGGACAGAGAGCCAATGAGCAGTTCTTC.

The rearrangement uses TRBV10-3 and TRBJ2-1, with TRBD2 identical over 10 bases. Germline V lookup: CDR1 ENHRY, CDR2 SYGVKD. Unmatched junction bases numbered 9, after V lost 8 bases and J lost 2 bases. The CDR3 is made up of 16 amino acids. The CDR3 spells CAIRSALAGAYNEQFF. CDR3 coding DNA: TGTGCCATCCGCTCCGCCCTAGCGGGGGCCTACAATGAGCAGTTCTTC.

The chain's CDR3 is CASSASYGTGELFF. The DNA of the CDR3 is TGTGCCAGCAGTGCCAGCTATGGTACCGGGGAGCTGTTTTTT. V and J are TRBV6-4 and TRBJ2-2; D gene unclear. Trimming pared 4 bases from V and 5 bases from J, leaving 11 bases between. CDR1 is MRHNA and CDR2 is SNTAGT in the germline V gene. The CDR3 runs to 14 residues.

The J gene is TRBJ2-7, the V gene TRBV27; maybe TRBD2 (5 bases). The CDR3 runs 14 residues. V lost 3 bases to trimming and J lost 3 bases, with 12 bases between them. Per the germline V gene, CDR1 is MNHEY and CDR2 is SMNVEV (reference sequence). DNA for the CDR3: TGTGCCAGCAGTTTGGGTAGCGTACTCTACGAGCAGTACTTC. Encoded protein: CASSLGSVLYEQYF.

The rearrangement uses TRBV4-2 and TRBJ1-5; 8 nucleotides align to TRBD1. The CDR3 consists of 13 residues. Unmatched junction bases numbered 8, after V lost 0 bases and J lost 16 bases. CDR1 is LGHNA, CDR2 YNFKEQ, per germline. The CDR3 DNA reads as TGTGCCAGCAGCCAAGATCGGGACAGGTCCGTTCATTTT. Translation: CASSQDRDRSVHF.